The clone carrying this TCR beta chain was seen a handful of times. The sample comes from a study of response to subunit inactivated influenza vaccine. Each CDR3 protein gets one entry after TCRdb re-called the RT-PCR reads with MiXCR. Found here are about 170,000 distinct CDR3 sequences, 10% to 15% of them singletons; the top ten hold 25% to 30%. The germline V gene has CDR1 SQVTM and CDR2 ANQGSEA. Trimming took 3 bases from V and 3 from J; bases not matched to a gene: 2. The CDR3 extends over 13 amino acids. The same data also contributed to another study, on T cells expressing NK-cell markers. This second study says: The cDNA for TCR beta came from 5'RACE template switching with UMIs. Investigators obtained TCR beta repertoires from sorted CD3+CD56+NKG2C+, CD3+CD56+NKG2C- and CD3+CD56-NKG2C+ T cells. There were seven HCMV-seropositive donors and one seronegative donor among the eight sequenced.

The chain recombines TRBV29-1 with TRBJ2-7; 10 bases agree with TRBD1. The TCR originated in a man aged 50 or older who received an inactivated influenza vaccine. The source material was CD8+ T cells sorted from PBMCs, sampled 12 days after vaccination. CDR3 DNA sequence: TGCAGCGTTGAGACAGGGGGCGACTACGAGCAGTACTTC. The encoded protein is CSVETGGDYEQYF.